A single sample gave rise to the 5 T cell receptor beta chains below, sequenced in a study of blood T cell repertoires in COVID-19. The data were produced by immunoSEQ multiplex PCR, yet TCRdb's version contains in-frame clones alone and is incomplete. The sample shows 120,000 to 150,000 clones, under 85% of them seen only once. Sequenced sample: peripheral blood. Receptor source: a woman at least 80 years old in a cohort sampled during active or convalescent COVID-19.

V gene TRBV3-1 (or the pseudogene TRBV3-2) combines with J gene TRBJ2-5; 9 bases match TRBD2. Trimming cost V 0 bases and J 4 bases; bases outside gene matches: 6. This CDR3 comprises 16 residues. CDR1 is LGHDT, CDR2 YNNKEL, per germline (reference sequence). CDR3 loop: CASSQDLGLALETQYF. Here the CDR3 DNA reads TGTGCCAGCAGCCAAGATCTGGGACTAGCCTTAGAGACCCAGTACTTC.

The chain joins TRBV28 to TRBJ1-2, with D tentatively TRBD1 (5 bases). Trimming took off 6 bases at V and 5 bases at J, with 16 bases between the two ends. This CDR3 is built from 14 residues. The germline gives CDR1 MDHEN, CDR2 SYDVKM. DNA for the CDR3: TGTGCCAGCAGGGGGACTACGGGCGATTATGGCTACACCTTC. This translates into CASRGTTGDYGYTF.

This chain joins TRBV6-5 and TRBJ1-4; maybe TRBD1 (6 bases). V was shortened by 6 bases and J by 3 bases, with 14 bases between the two germline ends. The CDR3 has 15 residues. Germline V gene data show CDR1 as MNHEY and CDR2 as SVGAGI. For the CDR3, the DNA is TGTGCCAGCAGCCTAACCACAGGGCCTAATGAAAAACTGTTTTTT. Protein product: CASSLTTGPNEKLFF.

The chain is built from TRBV3-1 (or the pseudogene TRBV3-2) and TRBJ1-2; D is unresolved. Trimming cost V 6 bases and J 3 bases, with 14 bases left between them. CDR3 length: 14 residues. Germline CDR1 and CDR2: LGHDT and YNNKEL (reference sequence). DNA of the CDR3: TGTGCCAGCAGTCCACCTCTTGGAGACTATGGCTACACCTTC. Protein: CASSPPLGDYGYTF.

The chain couples TRBV7-2 to TRBJ1-2; 8 bases map to TRBD1. The CDR3 runs to 15 residues. Germline assignment: CDR1 SGHTA and CDR2 FQGNSA. Trimming cost V 0 bases and J 4 bases; bases outside gene matches: 4. The DNA for the CDR3 is TGTGCCAGCAGCTTAGCGTCAGGGGGCTTCTATGGCTACACCTTC. Amino acid sequence: CASSLASGGFYGYTF.